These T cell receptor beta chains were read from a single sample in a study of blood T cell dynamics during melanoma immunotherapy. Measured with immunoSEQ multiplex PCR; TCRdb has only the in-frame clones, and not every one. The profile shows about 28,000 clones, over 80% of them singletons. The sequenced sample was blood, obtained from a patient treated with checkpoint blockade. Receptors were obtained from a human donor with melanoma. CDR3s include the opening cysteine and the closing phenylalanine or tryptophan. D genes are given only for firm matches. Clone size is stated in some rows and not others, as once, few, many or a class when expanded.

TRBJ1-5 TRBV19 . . TGTGCCAGTAGTATATATGGTGGGGGGGGTGATCAGCCCCAGCATTTT CASSIYGGGGDQPQHF
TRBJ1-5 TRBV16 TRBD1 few TGTGCCAGCAGCCAATACCCTCCAGGGGGGAATCAGCCCCAGCATTTT CASSQYPPGGNQPQHF
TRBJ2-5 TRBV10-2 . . TGCGCCAGCTCCCCCACGGCGAATGGAGAGACCCAGTACTTC CASSPTANGETQYF
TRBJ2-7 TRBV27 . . TGTGCCAGCAGTTTGTTAGGGGCGATGGTGTACGAGCAGTACTTC CASSLLGAMVYEQYF
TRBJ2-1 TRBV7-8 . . TGTGCCAGCAGCTCGACGATTGCCTACAATGAGCAGTTCTTC CASSSTIAYNEQFF
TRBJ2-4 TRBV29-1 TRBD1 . TGCAGCGTTGACGGGGACAGGGGCATTCAGTACTTC CSVDGDRGIQYF
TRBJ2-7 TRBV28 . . TGTGCCAGCAGTTTACCCTCTCGGACTTTCTTCTACGAGCAGTACTTC CASSLPSRTFFYEQYF
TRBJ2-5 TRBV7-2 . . TGTGCCAGCAGCTATGGGGGGGGGCAAAAGACCCAGTACTTC CASSYGGGQKTQYF
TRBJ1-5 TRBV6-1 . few TGTGCCAGCAGCGCGTTCCGTGACAGGACCCAGCATTTT CASSAFRDRTQHF
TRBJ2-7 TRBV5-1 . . TGCGCCAGCAGCCAGGGGACTTCCTACGAGCAGTACTTC CASSQGTSYEQYF
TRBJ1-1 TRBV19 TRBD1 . TGTGCCAGTAGTACACAGGGGGCCATTGAAGCTTTCTTT CASSTQGAIEAFF
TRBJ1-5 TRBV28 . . TGTGCCAGCAGCCGTACCCCCTTGGGGGGTGTAGTCACTCAGCCCCAGCATTTT CASSRTPLGGVVTQPQHF
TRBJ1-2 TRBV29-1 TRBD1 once TGCAGCGTCCTACACAGGGGGGTAAACTATGGCTACACCTTC CSVLHRGVNYGYTF
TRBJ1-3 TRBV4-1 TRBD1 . TGCGCCAGCAGCCAAGATCGGGAGGGGGCGCAGGCAGGCACCATATATTTT CASSQDREGAQAGTIYF
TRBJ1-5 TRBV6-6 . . TGTGCCAGCACCCTTAACGGGGGGCGGTCTGATCAGCCCCAGCATTTT CASTLNGGRSDQPQHF
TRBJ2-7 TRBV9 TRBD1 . TGTGCCAGCAGCGGGGGGGACAGGTTGGACGAGCAGTACTTC CASSGGDRLDEQYF
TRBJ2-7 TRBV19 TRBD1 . TGTGCCAGTAGTATTCTACCCGGGACAGCCTCCTACGAGCAGTACTTC CASSILPGTASYEQYF
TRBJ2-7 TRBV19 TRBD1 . TGTGCCAGCGAACTCGGGACAGCCAGTGGCGAGCAGTACTTC CASELGTASGEQYF
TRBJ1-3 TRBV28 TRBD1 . TGTGCCAGCAGTTTCGGTACAGGGGGCCCTTCAAACTCTGGAAACACCATATATTTT CASSFGTGGPSNSGNTIYF
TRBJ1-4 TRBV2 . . TGTGCCAGCAGCTCTCGGAGGGCAGCCACTAATGAAAAACTGTTTTTT CASSSRRAATNEKLFF
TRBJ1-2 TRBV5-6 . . TGTGCCAGCAGCTTGGTAGGGGCGGGAGGCTACACCTTC CASSLVGAGGYTF
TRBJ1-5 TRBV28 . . TGTGCCAGCAGTTTCCCGGACGGGAATCAGCCCCAGCATTTT CASSFPDGNQPQHF
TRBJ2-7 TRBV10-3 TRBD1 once TGTGCCATCAGTGCCGACAGGGTAGAGCAGTACTTC CAISADRVEQYF
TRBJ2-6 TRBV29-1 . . TGCAGCGTCCTAGGACGGGAATCCTCTGGGGCCAACGTCCTGACTTTC CSVLGRESSGANVLTF
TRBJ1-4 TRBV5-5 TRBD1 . TGTGCCAGCAGCCGTTTGTTTCAGGACAGGGTCACTAATGAAAAACTGTTTTTT CASSRLFQDRVTNEKLFF
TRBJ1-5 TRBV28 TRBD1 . TGTGCCAGCAGGCGAGGACAGGGTAGGAGCAATCAGCCCCAGCATTTT CASRRGQGRSNQPQHF
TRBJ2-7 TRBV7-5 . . TGTGTCAGAAGCCCCCCCAGAAGCGGGCCTGCGTCGGGGGAGCAGTACTTC CVRSPPRSGPASGEQYF
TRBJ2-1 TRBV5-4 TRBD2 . TGTGCCAGCAGCTTGGGCCTAGCGGGAGGTAATGAGCAGTTCTTC CASSLGLAGGNEQFF
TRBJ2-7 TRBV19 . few TGTGCCAGTAGTTCTGTTCAGGGCTACGAGCAGTACTTC CASSSVQGYEQYF
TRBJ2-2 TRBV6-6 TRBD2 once TGTGCCAGCGGGAGGGACGCGAACACCGGGGAGCTGTTTTTT CASGRDANTGELFF
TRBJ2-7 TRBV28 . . TGTGCCAGCAGTTTATCTGGGCCCTACGAGCAGTACTTC CASSLSGPYEQYF
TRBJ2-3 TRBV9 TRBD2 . TGTGCCAGCAGCGGAGGACTAGCGGGGAACCGACGCACAGATACGCAGTATTTT CASSGGLAGNRRTDTQYF
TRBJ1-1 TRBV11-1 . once TGTGCCAGCAGCTTAAATCTGAGCCCAGAAGCTTTCTTT CASSLNLSPEAFF